These 2 T cell receptor beta chains were all obtained from the same sample, sequenced in a study of shared clonotypes between healthy human individuals. In the naive CD8 group, cells lacked CD45RO and were positively selected for CCR7, so terminally differentiated effector memory CD45RA+ cells were left out. Assay: immunoSEQ multiplex PCR; the TCRdb copy retains only in-frame clones and omits some. The sample lists nearly 2 million clones, approximately 95% occurring once. The sequenced sample was naive CD8+ T cells sorted from blood. All receptors derive from a man aged 18 to 30 in good health.

The chain is built from TRBV11-2 and TRBJ2-2, with D perhaps TRBD2 (6 bases). V lost 6 bases and J lost 4, with 9 bases in between. The CDR3 consists of 13 residues. CDR1 is SGHAT, CDR2 FQNNGV, per germline. CDR3: CASRREVTGELFF. The CDR3 nucleotides are TGTGCCAGCAGAAGGGAGGTCACCGGGGAGCTGTTTTTT.

The chain links TRBV4-1 to TRBJ2-2, with TRBD1 matching over 10 bases. This CDR3 spans 15 amino acids. Germline values: CDR1 MGHRA, CDR2 YSYEKL. Trimming took 9 bases from V and 5 from J; bases not matched to a gene: 9. DNA of the CDR3: TGCGCCAGTACGCCGGGACAGGGGCCGACCGGGGAGCTGTTTTTT. Translated, it gives CASTPGQGPTGELFF.